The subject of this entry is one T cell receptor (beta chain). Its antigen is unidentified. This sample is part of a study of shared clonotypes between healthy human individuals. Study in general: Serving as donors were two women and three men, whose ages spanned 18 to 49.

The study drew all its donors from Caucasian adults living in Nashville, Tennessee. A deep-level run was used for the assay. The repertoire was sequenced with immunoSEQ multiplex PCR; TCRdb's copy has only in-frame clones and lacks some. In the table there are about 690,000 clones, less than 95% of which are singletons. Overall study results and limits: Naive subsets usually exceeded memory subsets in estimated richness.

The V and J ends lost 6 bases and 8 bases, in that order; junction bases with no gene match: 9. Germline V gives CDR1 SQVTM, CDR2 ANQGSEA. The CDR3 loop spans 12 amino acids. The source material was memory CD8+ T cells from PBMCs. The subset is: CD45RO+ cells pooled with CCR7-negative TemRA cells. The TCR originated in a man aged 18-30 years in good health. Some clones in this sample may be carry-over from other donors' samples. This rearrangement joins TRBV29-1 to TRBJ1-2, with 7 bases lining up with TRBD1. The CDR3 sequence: CSVLTGQGGYTF. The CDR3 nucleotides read TGCAGCGTGCTGACAGGGCAAGGCGGCTACACCTTC.